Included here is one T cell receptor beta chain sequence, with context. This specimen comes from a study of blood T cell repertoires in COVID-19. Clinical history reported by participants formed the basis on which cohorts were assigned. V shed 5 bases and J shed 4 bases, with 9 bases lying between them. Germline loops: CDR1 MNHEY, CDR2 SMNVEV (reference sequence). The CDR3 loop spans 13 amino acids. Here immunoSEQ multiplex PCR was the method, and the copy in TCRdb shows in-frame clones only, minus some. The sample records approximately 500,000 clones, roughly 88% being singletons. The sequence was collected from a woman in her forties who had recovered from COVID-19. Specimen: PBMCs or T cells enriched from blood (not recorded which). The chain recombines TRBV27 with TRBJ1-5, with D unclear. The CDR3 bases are TGTGCCAGCAGTCTACAGAGAAATCAGCCCCAGCATTTT. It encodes CASSLQRNQPQHF.